A single sample is the source of the 19 T cell receptor beta chains below, sequenced in a study of T cell changes during pregnancy in multiple sclerosis. TCRdb's table, derived via immunoSEQ multiplex PCR, lists solely in-frame clones and lacks some. The table lists about 47,000 clones, 93% of them singletons. Specimen: peripheral blood, collected in the second trimester of pregnancy. The receptor set was obtained from a female donor with multiple sclerosis, enrolled in a pregnancy study.

The V gene is TRBV15, the J gene TRBJ1-5; D is unclear. Trimming pared 1 base from V and 4 bases from J, leaving 11 bases between. The CDR3 covers 15 residues. CDR1 and CDR2 (germline): LNHNV, YYDKDF (reference sequence). The CDR3 here is CATSRARHVNQPQHF. As DNA, the CDR3 is TGTGCCACCAGCAGAGCCAGACATGTTAATCAGCCCCAGCATTTT.

This sequence joins TRBV5-1 and TRBJ2-1; D is unresolved. The germline gives CDR1 SGHRS, CDR2 YFSETQ. The CDR3 spans 15 residues. Trimming took 3 bases from V and 2 from J, leaving 12 bases between them. The CDR3 region is CASSYLGDPYNEQFF. CDR3 nucleotides: TGCGCCAGCAGCTACCTAGGAGACCCCTACAATGAGCAGTTCTTC.

In DNA form, the CDR3 reads TGTGCCAGCAGCCCCGGGTTGGGCTATGGCTACACCTTC. Protein sequence: CASSPGLGYGYTF. V is TRBV7-9 and J is TRBJ1-2; no reliable D call. This CDR3 is built from 13 residues. CDR1 is SEHNR and CDR2 is FQNEAQ in the germline V gene (reference sequence). Between the trimmed V and J ends, which lost 5 bases and 4 bases, there was a span of 11 bases. Variable domain in full (rest from reference TRBV7-9 and TRBJ1-2): DTGVSQNPRHKITKRGQNVTFRCDPISEHNRLYWYRQTLGQGPEFLTYFQNEAQLEKSRLLSDRFSAERPKGSFSTLEIQRTEQGDSAMYLCASSPGLGYGYTFGSGTRLTVV.

The chain recombines TRBV4-2 with TRBJ2-2, with a tentative D call TRBD2 (5 bases). The V end was cut by 0 bases, the J end by 5 bases, with 10 bases between. Germline assignment: CDR1 LGHNA and CDR2 YNFKEQ. This CDR3 spans 15 amino acids. In DNA, the CDR3 is TGTGCCAGCAGCCAAGATTTTCGGGGAACCGGGGAGCTGTTTTTT. It yields the protein CASSQDFRGTGELFF.

The chain links TRBV15 to TRBJ2-5; D is ambiguous. Germline V CDR1 and CDR2: LNHNV, YYDKDF (reference sequence). CDR3 length equals 12 residues. Trimming stripped 0 bases from V and 7 bases from J, with 6 bases between. As DNA, the CDR3 is TGTGCCACCAGCAGAGAGGCTGTGACCCAGTACTTC. Protein: CATSREAVTQYF.

The chain uses TRBV27 and TRBJ2-5; D gene unclear. Germline CDR1 is MNHEY and CDR2 is SMNVEV (reference sequence). The CDR3 consists of 14 residues. Deletions cut 2 bases from V and 5 bases from J, with 12 bases between. The CDR3 nucleotides are TGTGCCAGCAGTTTAGCTAGAGGTTACGAGACCCAGTACTTC. This translates into CASSLARGYETQYF.

The V call is TRBV25-1, the J call TRBJ2-1; 7 bases align to TRBD2. The germline gives CDR1 MGHDK, CDR2 SYGVNS. The trim removed 6 bases at V and 2 bases at J, leaving 10 bases unmatched. CDR3 length: 16 amino acids. CDR3 region: CASRPKSGDAYNEQFF. The DNA of the CDR3 is TGTGCCAGCAGACCCAAAAGCGGGGATGCCTACAATGAGCAGTTCTTC.

This sequence joins TRBV6-4 and TRBJ2-7, with 7 bases identical to TRBD1. From germline, CDR1 is MRHNA and CDR2 SNTAGT. The CDR3 is made up of 13 amino acids. Unmatched junction bases numbered 6, after V lost 4 bases and J lost 6 bases. CDR3 loop: CASSANSGGEQYF. The CDR3 coding sequence is TGTGCCAGCAGTGCAAATTCAGGGGGCGAGCAGTACTTC.

This chain uses TRBV25-1 with TRBJ1-1, with D uncertain. The V and J ends lost 2 bases and 5 bases respectively, with 12 bases between them. Germline V lookup: CDR1 MGHDK, CDR2 SYGVNS. The CDR3 contains 14 residues. DNA of the CDR3: TGTGCCAGCAGTGAACCCCATGGGAGGACTGAAGCTTTCTTT. Its protein is CASSEPHGRTEAFF. The whole variable domain, remainder taken from reference TRBV25-1 and TRBJ1-1, is EADIYQTPRYLVIGTGKKITLECSQTMGHDKMYWYQQDPGMELHLIHYSYGVNSTEKGDLSSESTVSRIRTEHFPLTLESARPSHTSQYLCASSEPHGRTEAFFGQGTRLTVV.

J is TRBJ2-7 and V is TRBV4-3; weak D call: TRBD2 (5 bases). CDR1 and CDR2 from the germline V gene are LGHNA and YSLEER. Trimming removed 4 bases at V and 5 bases at J, with 15 bases between. The CDR3 has 14 residues. CDR3 coding DNA: TGCGCCAGCAGCCCTCTAGCCTTTTCCCACGAGCAGTACTTC. Residues: CASSPLAFSHEQYF.

V usage is TRBV5-1 and J usage is TRBJ1-5, with TRBD1 identical over 9 bases. Trimming cost V 4 bases and J 5 bases; bases outside gene matches: 4. Germline lookup yields CDR1 SGHRS and CDR2 YFSETQ. The CDR3 is 14 amino acids. CDR3 loop: CASSVGQGDQPQHF. CDR3 nucleotide sequence: TGCGCCAGCAGCGTGGGACAGGGAGATCAGCCCCAGCATTTT.

The gene calls are TRBV7-6 and TRBJ2-6; the match to TRBD1 covers 10 bases. The CDR3 runs to 20 residues. CDR1 and CDR2 from the germline V gene are SGHVS and FNYEAQ. V lost 5 bases to trimming and J lost 4 bases; unmatched junction nucleotides: 17. The CDR3 protein is CASSHSLDPTGGDGANVLTF. CDR3 DNA sequence: TGTGCCAGCAGCCATAGCCTAGACCCGACAGGGGGCGACGGGGCCAACGTCCTGACTTTC.

The chain has TRBV18 and TRBJ2-7, with 11 bases fitting TRBD1. Germline loops: CDR1 KGHSH, CDR2 LQKENI. CDR3 size: 14 residues. The V gene end was trimmed by 3 bases and the J gene end by 2 bases; junction bases not matched to a gene: 0. CDR3 loop: CASSPGQGAYEQYF. The DNA of the CDR3 is TGTGCCAGCTCACCGGGACAGGGGGCCTACGAGCAGTACTTC.

This clone was recorded a few times. V gene TRBV7-9 combines with J gene TRBJ1-5; 7 nucleotides line up with TRBD1. Germline V gene sequence: CDR1 SEHNR, CDR2 FQNEAQ (reference sequence). V was clipped by 5 bases and J by 4 bases; unmatched bases: 5. The CDR3 loop spans 14 amino acids. The CDR3 reads CASSLTGDNQPQHF. The CDR3 DNA is TGTGCCAGCAGCCTCACAGGGGATAATCAGCCCCAGCATTTT.

The chain combines TRBV6-1 with TRBJ2-7; perhaps TRBD1 as D (6 bases). The CDR3 contains 14 residues. Germline V gene sequence: CDR1 MNHNS, CDR2 SASEGT. V lost 4 bases to trimming and J lost 1 base, with 11 bases between them. The CDR3 region is CASSAGTHSYEQYF. The CDR3 nucleotides read TGTGCCAGCAGTGCCGGGACACATTCCTACGAGCAGTACTTC.

V is TRBV6-4 and J is TRBJ2-3; 8 nucleotides line up with TRBD1. V gave up 3 bases and J gave up 4 bases; unmatched junction bases: 3. The CDR3 totals 14 residues. Germline V gives CDR1 MRHNA, CDR2 SNTAGT. The CDR3 DNA is TGTGCCAGCAGTGAGACAGGGGAATCAGATACGCAGTATTTT. It codes for CASSETGESDTQYF.

The chain carries TRBV28 and TRBJ1-4; 9 positions match TRBD1. The V and J ends lost 8 bases and 8 bases, in that order; junction bases with no gene match: 12. Germline V lookup: CDR1 MDHEN, CDR2 SYDVKM. The CDR3 has 15 residues. CDR3 region: CASGIPRGTGEKLFF. The CDR3 DNA reads TGTGCCAGCGGGATACCGCGAGGGACAGGGGAAAAACTGTTTTTT.

The chain couples TRBV29-1 to TRBJ2-5; TRBD2 is a possible D gene (5 bases). V was shortened by 5 bases and J by 4 bases, with 8 bases between the two germline ends. From germline, CDR1 is SQVTM and CDR2 ANQGSEA. The CDR3 runs 11 residues. For the CDR3, the DNA is TGCAGCGTTATCGAGGGAGAGACCCAGTACTTC. Amino acid sequence: CSVIEGETQYF.

This clone appeared a single time. J is TRBJ2-2 and V is TRBV27; tentatively, D is TRBD1 (7 bases). The germline V gene has CDR1 MNHEY and CDR2 SMNVEV (reference sequence). There are 17 residues in the CDR3. The germline V and J ends were trimmed by 0 bases and 2 bases, with 13 bases remaining between them. CDR3 DNA sequence: TGTGCCAGCAGTTTATCGTACAGGGGAGGTAACACCGGGGAGCTGTTTTTT. Its protein product is CASSLSYRGGNTGELFF.